This entry is about one TCR beta chain. The data originate from a study of blood T cell repertoires in COVID-19. Whole-study context: Samples representing acute and convalescent COVID-19 were sourced from the United States, Italy and Spain. The analysed material was cDNA or gDNA that came from T cells, B-cell-depleted T cells, or PBMCs.

Authors' analysis steps: Nucleated cell counts were estimated from reference gene primer amplification. This table comes from immunoSEQ multiplex PCR, and its TCRdb copy is limited to in-frame clones, with some not included. The V and J calls and clone size were taken over from that table, and D and trimming were inferred from the DNA. The table includes 76,000 or so clones, around nine tenths detected once. The sequencing sample was made of peripheral blood. The receptor was derived from a human donor in a cohort sampled during active COVID-19.

In nucleotides, the CDR3 is TGTGCCAGCAGTGAACATGGGACAGCCAGCAATCAGCCCCAGCATTTT. It is translated as CASSEHGTASNQPQHF. V is TRBV6-1 and J is TRBJ1-5, with 7 bases aligning to TRBD1. The germline gives CDR1 MNHNS, CDR2 SASEGT. The ends lost 2 bases at V and 1 base at J; junction bases unmatched: 5. The CDR3 length is 16 residues.